Each of the 27 T cell receptor beta chains below was sequenced from the same sample in a study of blood T cell repertoires in COVID-19. Produced via immunoSEQ multiplex PCR; TCRdb's table is partial and in-frame only. The sample contains a few hundred thousand clones, around 87% of which appear only once. The source material was peripheral blood. The receptors derive from a woman aged 45 to 65 with acute or convalescent COVID-19.

The gene calls are TRBV28 and TRBJ1-2, with D unresolved. The CDR3 covers 14 residues. Germline V gene lookup returns CDR1 MDHEN and CDR2 SYDVKM. V shed 6 bases and J shed 0 bases, with 11 bases lying between them. The CDR3 region is CASRKNRANYGYTF. The DNA for the CDR3 is TGTGCCAGCAGAAAGAATCGAGCTAACTATGGCTACACCTTC.

The chain recombines TRBV5-6 with TRBJ1-2; D is unclear. V was cut by 4 bases and J by 4 bases, with 14 bases left in between. This CDR3 has 14 residues. Germline assignment: CDR1 SGHDT and CDR2 YYEEEE. The DNA for the CDR3 is TGTGCCAGCAGCAAATGGGCGGGCAGCTATGGCTACACCTTC. Its translation is CASSKWAGSYGYTF.

The rearrangement links TRBV4-2 to TRBJ1-6; no definite D call. The CDR3 covers 17 residues. Germline CDR1 and CDR2: LGHNA and YNFKEQ. V dropped 0 bases and J dropped 7 bases, with 16 bases sitting between them. CDR3 nucleotides: TGTGCCAGCAGCCAAGATACGGGGAACGGAGTAAATTCACCCCTCCACTTT. Its protein product is CASSQDTGNGVNSPLHF.

This chain joins TRBV5-8 and TRBJ1-5; 8 bases match TRBD1. In germline, CDR1 is SGHTS, CDR2 YDEGEE. The CDR3 contains 15 residues. J gave up 3 bases and V 4 bases, and 6 bases lay outside the gene matches. The CDR3 sequence is CASSRRQGNNQPQHF. DNA for the CDR3: TGTGCCAGCAGCCGAAGACAGGGGAACAATCAGCCCCAGCATTTT.

This chain connects TRBV4-3 to TRBJ1-6, with 9 positions matching TRBD1. This CDR3 region has 17 residues. The ends lost 5 bases at V and 11 bases at J; junction bases unmatched: 16. Germline V lookup: CDR1 LGHNA, CDR2 YSLEER. CDR3 residues: CASSYQIPGQGVPPLHF. In nucleotides, the CDR3 is TGCGCCAGCAGCTACCAGATCCCGGGACAGGGAGTTCCACCCCTCCACTTT.

This chain links TRBV7-8 with TRBJ1-2, with 7 nucleotides matching TRBD1. The germline V gene encodes CDR1 SGHVS and CDR2 FQNEAQ. V gave up 0 bases and J gave up 4 bases; unmatched junction bases: 5. The CDR3 spans 15 residues. The CDR3 sequence is CASSLALTGVYGYTF. CDR3 in DNA: TGTGCCAGCAGCTTAGCTTTAACAGGGGTCTATGGCTACACCTTC.

The chain couples TRBV19 to TRBJ2-7; 12 bases fit TRBD2. Looked up from germline, CDR1 is LNHDA and CDR2 is SQIVND (reference sequence). V trimming: 6 bases; J trimming: 0 bases; junction bases outside the gene matches: 0. This CDR3 has 14 amino acids. CDR3 DNA sequence: TGTGCCAGTAGACTAGCGGGGGGCTCCTACGAGCAGTACTTC. It is translated as CASRLAGGSYEQYF.

The rearrangement uses TRBV7-3 and TRBJ1-2, with 8 positions matching TRBD1. The CDR3 sequence is 14 residues long. Trimming removed 1 base from V and 8 bases from J; junction bases left unmatched: 6. Germline V lookup: CDR1 SGHTA, CDR2 FQGTGA. In DNA form, the CDR3 reads TGTGCCAGCAGCTTAAGGGACAGGTCCCGGGGCTACACCTTC. As protein: CASSLRDRSRGYTF. Combining the CDR3 with reference TRBV7-3 and TRBJ1-2 gives the whole variable domain GAGVSQTPSNKVTEKGKYVELRCDPISGHTALYWYRQSLGQGPEFLIYFQGTGAADDSGLPNDRFFAVRPEGSVSTLKIQRTERGDSAVYLCASSLRDRSRGYTFGSGTRLTVV.

The V gene is TRBV18, the J gene TRBJ2-3; no definite D call. Germline-derived CDR1 and CDR2 are KGHSH and LQKENI. V lost 4 bases to trimming and J lost 4 bases, with 9 bases between them. The CDR3 runs 13 residues. CDR3 sequence (DNA): TGTGCCAGCTCACAAAGCACGGCAGATACGCAGTATTTT. Translation gives CASSQSTADTQYF.

This chain joins TRBV27 and TRBJ2-7, with D maybe TRBD1 (6 bases). CDR1 is MNHEY and CDR2 is SMNVEV in the germline V gene (reference sequence). Trimming left V 1 base short and J 0 bases short, with 10 bases between. The CDR3 is made up of 15 amino acids. CDR3 DNA sequence: TGTGCCAGCAGTTTATTAAGGGGGAGCTCCTACGAGCAGTACTTC. It codes for CASSLLRGSSYEQYF.

This clone was observed once. The rearrangement links TRBV11-3 to TRBJ2-5, with 8 positions matching TRBD2. V was pared by 5 bases and J by 1 base, with 3 bases of the junction left unmatched. Germline V CDR1 and CDR2: SGHNT, YENEEA. The CDR3 sequence is 14 residues long. The CDR3 sequence is CASSVGLGQETQYF. CDR3 DNA sequence: TGTGCCAGCAGCGTGGGACTAGGCCAAGAGACCCAGTACTTC.

The rearrangement joins TRBV9 to TRBJ2-1; 8 positions agree with TRBD2. The length of the CDR3 is 19 residues. With V trimmed by 4 bases and J by 3 bases, 18 bases remained unmatched. Per germline, CDR1 SGDLS and CDR2 YYNGEE. The CDR3 protein is CASSPGLSVREGLYNEQFF. As DNA, the CDR3 is TGTGCCAGCAGCCCGGGACTGTCGGTTCGGGAGGGGCTCTACAATGAGCAGTTCTTC.

This chain joins TRBV2 and TRBJ2-7, with 10 nucleotides matching TRBD2. The ends lost 6 bases at V and 7 bases at J; junction bases unmatched: 12. CDR1 and CDR2 from the germline V gene are SNHLY and FYNNEI. This CDR3 spans 15 amino acids. The CDR3 here is CASSLKAGGPREQYF. The CDR3 coding sequence is TGTGCCAGCAGCCTCAAAGCGGGAGGGCCCAGGGAGCAGTACTTC.

This chain links TRBV11-3 with TRBJ2-3, with D possibly being TRBD1 (6 bases). The V gene's germline CDR1 is SGHNT and CDR2 YENEEA. The CDR3 is made up of 17 amino acids. Trimming pared 5 bases from V and 0 bases from J, leaving 18 bases between. Written as DNA, the CDR3 is TGTGCCAGCAGCCTCCACTCTAGGGACACTAGCACAGATACGCAGTATTTT. Protein: CASSLHSRDTSTDTQYF.

This chain joins TRBV6-6 and TRBJ1-3; D may be TRBD1 (6 bases). This CDR3 has 13 residues. With 7 bases removed from V and 2 bases from J, the gap between germline ends came to 9 bases. The germline gives CDR1 MNHNY, CDR2 SVGAGI (reference sequence). CDR3 residues: CASKTGTGNTIYF. CDR3 coding DNA: TGTGCCAGCAAAACAGGGACTGGAAACACCATATATTTT.

The V call is TRBV19, the J call TRBJ2-1, with D perhaps matching TRBD2 (6 bases). Trimming took 6 bases from V and 2 from J, leaving 17 bases between them. Looked up from germline, CDR1 is LNHDA and CDR2 is SQIVND (reference sequence). This CDR3 has 16 amino acids. The DNA for the CDR3 is TGTGCCAGTAGGACATCGAGCGGGCGGCCCTACAATGAGCAGTTCTTC. It specifies CASRTSSGRPYNEQFF.

V gene TRBV27 combines with J gene TRBJ2-2, with 8 bases aligning to TRBD2. CDR1 and CDR2 (germline): MNHEY, SMNVEV (reference sequence). The CDR3 loop spans 15 amino acids. V lost 4 bases and J lost 5; bases outside the gene matches: 6. This chain's CDR3 is CASSWERERTGELFF. The CDR3 nucleotides read TGTGCCAGCAGTTGGGAGCGGGAGAGGACCGGGGAGCTGTTTTTT.

The chain is built from TRBV5-1 and TRBJ2-7, with 8 bases that match TRBD2. The CDR3 loop spans 13 amino acids. V shed 0 bases and J 7 bases; nucleotides not matched to a gene: 3. CDR1 is SGHRS and CDR2 is YFSETQ in the germline V gene. In DNA, the CDR3 is TGCGCCAGCAGCTTGGGTGCTAGCGGGGAGCAGTACTTC. Translated, it gives CASSLGASGEQYF.

This sequence joins TRBV19 and TRBJ1-1; 10 bases map to TRBD1. The V gene end was trimmed by 4 bases and the J gene end by 11 bases; junction bases not matched to a gene: 7. The CDR3 sequence is 13 residues long. Germline loops: CDR1 LNHDA, CDR2 SQIVND (reference sequence). In nucleotides, the CDR3 is TGTGCCAGTAGTACTCGACAGGGGGCGGGCGCTTTCTTT. This translates into CASSTRQGAGAFF.

This chain links TRBV6-4 with TRBJ2-1; D remains ambiguous. From germline, CDR1 is MRHNA and CDR2 SNTAGT. This CDR3 is 15 amino acids long. V lost 0 bases and J lost 8, with 14 bases in between. This CDR3 reads CASSDSRGGHHEQFF. CDR3 DNA sequence: TGTGCCAGCAGTGACTCGAGAGGTGGTCACCATGAGCAGTTCTTC.

The CDR3 loop is CASSDGLAGRADTQYF. The CDR3 DNA sequence: TGTGCCAGCAGTGACGGACTAGCGGGACGAGCAGATACGCAGTATTTT. The rearrangement links TRBV6-2 or TRBV6-3 to TRBJ2-3, with 12 bases lining up with TRBD2. V dropped 5 bases and J dropped 4; count of bases not matched to a gene: 7. CDR1 MNHEY and CDR2 SVGEGT come from the germline V gene. The CDR3 contains 16 residues.

V gene TRBV27 combines with J gene TRBJ1-5; D ambiguous. CDR1 and CDR2 (germline): MNHEY, SMNVEV (reference sequence). Trimming pared 4 bases from V and 4 bases from J, leaving 2 bases between. CDR3 length: 11 residues. CDR3 in amino acids: CASSSNQPQHF. CDR3 nucleotides: TGTGCCAGCAGTTCGAATCAGCCCCAGCATTTT.

The chain links TRBV19 to TRBJ1-5; D is unclear. V was shortened by 3 bases and J by 7 bases, with 10 bases between the two germline ends. The CDR3 totals 13 residues. The germline V gene encodes CDR1 LNHDA and CDR2 SQIVND (reference sequence). The CDR3 bases are TGTGCCAGTAGTATGACGGGTAGGCAGCCCCAGCATTTT. Translation: CASSMTGRQPQHF.

The rearrangement joins TRBV27 to TRBJ1-1; TRBD1 aligns across 12 bases. In germline, CDR1 is MNHEY, CDR2 SMNVEV (reference sequence). The CDR3 is 14 residues long. V gave up 5 bases and J gave up 7 bases; unmatched junction bases: 5. The CDR3 DNA sequence: TGTGCCAGCAGTCCCGGGACAGGGGGCTTTGAAGCTTTCTTT. Amino acid sequence: CASSPGTGGFEAFF.

Only a few counts were recorded for this clone. The chain links TRBV19 to TRBJ2-2; the D gene is possibly TRBD1 (6 bases). This CDR3 region has 15 residues. Germline CDR1 LNHDA, CDR2 SQIVND (reference sequence). V was pared by 8 bases and J by 4 bases, with 17 bases between. The CDR3 sequence is CASAQGPRITGELFF. The DNA of the CDR3 is TGTGCCAGTGCGCAGGGGCCCCGTATCACCGGGGAGCTGTTTTTT. Complete variable domain (other parts from reference TRBV19 and TRBJ2-2): DGGITQSPKYLFRKEGQNVTLSCEQNLNHDAMYWYRQDPGQGLRLIYYSQIVNDFQKGDIAEGYSVSREKKESFPLTVTSAQKNPTAFYLCASAQGPRITGELFFGEGSRLTVL.

V gene TRBV27 combines with J gene TRBJ2-2; D perhaps matches TRBD2 (6 bases). CDR1 is MNHEY, CDR2 SMNVEV, per germline (reference sequence). V lost 6 bases, J lost 1 base, and 6 bases lay in between. CDR3 length: 13 residues. CDR3 DNA sequence: TGTGCCAGCAGGCGGGGGAACACCGGGGAGCTGTTTTTT. This translates into CASRRGNTGELFF.

This rearrangement joins TRBV7-2 to TRBJ1-1; 8 nucleotides align to TRBD1. CDR1 and CDR2 (germline): SGHTA, FQGNSA. The ends lost 5 bases at V and 5 bases at J; junction bases unmatched: 4. The CDR3 is 13 amino acids. The CDR3 DNA reads TGTGCCAGCAGCCCCCAGGGGGCGACTGAAGCTTTCTTT. It yields the protein CASSPQGATEAFF.